Shown below are 16 T cell receptor beta chains from a single sample sequenced in a study of blood T cell repertoires in COVID-19 (TCRdb year 2020). The receptor library was made with the immunoSEQ multiplex PCR assay. TCRdb provides this immuneACCESS table in a form limited to in-frame rearrangements. Some clones are lacking; in checked studies, under half of them reflect an unresolved V gene, and why the rest are absent is not known. The sample data list hundreds of thousands of clones, and roughly 84% of these were observed just once. In total, the top ten clones hold around 9.2% of the sample. Sequencing input: peripheral blood. These receptors came from a human donor in a cohort sampled during active COVID-19.

CDR3 amino acids: CASSFGRGSYEQYF. The CDR3 DNA reads as TGTGCCAGCAGCTTCGGCAGGGGTTCCTACGAGCAGTACTTC. The J gene is TRBJ2-7, the V gene TRBV11-2; possibly TRBD1 for D (6 bases). The CDR3 length is 14 residues. V lost 3 bases and J lost 1, with 10 bases in between. Germline loops: CDR1 SGHAT, CDR2 FQNNGV.

The rearrangement links TRBV7-2 to TRBJ1-2; no firm D call. Germline V gene lookup returns CDR1 SGHTA and CDR2 FQGNSA. V was clipped by 2 bases and J by 4 bases, with 8 bases between them. The CDR3 length is 13 residues. The CDR3 nucleotides read TGTGCCAGCAGCTTAAAGATTAGCTATGGCTACACCTTC. Amino acids: CASSLKISYGYTF.

On this clone itself: With a much larger clone just one base away, this may be a read error. J is TRBJ2-7 and V is TRBV7-9, with TRBD1 matching over 8 bases. Trimming cost V 5 bases and J 1 base; bases outside gene matches: 4. CDR1 and CDR2 from the germline V gene are SEHNR and FQNEAQ (reference sequence). The length of the CDR3 is 14 residues. This chain's CDR3 is CASSPGDRSYEQYF. The CDR3 DNA reads as TGTGCCAGCAGCCCAGGGGACAGGTCCTACGAGCAGTACTTC. The full variable domain, its missing parts supplied by reference TRBV7-9 and TRBJ2-7, is DTGVSQNPRHKITKRGQNVTFRCDPISEHNRLYWYRQTLGQGPEFLTYFQNEAQLEKSRLLSDRFSAERPKGSFSTLEIQRTEQGDSAMYLCASSPGDRSYEQYFGPGTRLTVT.

A single count supports this clone. This rearrangement joins TRBV6-1 to TRBJ2-3; the D gene is possibly TRBD1 (5 bases). Germline CDR1 and CDR2: MNHNS and SASEGT. The length of the CDR3 is 16 residues. Trimming took off 2 bases at V and 0 bases at J, with 12 bases between the two ends. CDR3 sequence reads: CASSEQGYTSTDTQYF. The CDR3 DNA follows: TGTGCCAGCAGTGAACAGGGCTACACTAGCACAGATACGCAGTATTTT.

This clone was found a few times. V usage is TRBV3-1 (or the pseudogene TRBV3-2) and J usage is TRBJ2-1; 13 nucleotides agree with TRBD2. After removal of 4 bases from V and 4 bases from J, the junction contained 1 base not matched to a gene. This CDR3 region has 15 residues. Germline values: CDR1 LGHDT, CDR2 YNNKEL (reference sequence). The DNA of the CDR3 is TGTGCCAGCAGCCTGGGACTAGCGGGATACAATGAGCAGTTCTTC. Protein: CASSLGLAGYNEQFF.

J is TRBJ1-1 and V is TRBV29-1; TRBD1 might be the D (5 bases). Germline CDR1 is SQVTM and CDR2 is ANQGSEA. Trimming left V 3 bases short and J 2 bases short, with 7 bases between. The length of the CDR3 is 12 residues. The CDR3: CSVEDTNTEAFF. In DNA, the CDR3 is TGCAGCGTTGAGGACACTAACACTGAAGCTTTCTTT. Using reference TRBV29-1 and TRBJ1-1 for the parts outside the CDR3, the full variable domain is SAVISQKPSRDICQRGTSLTIQCQVDSQVTMMFWYRQQPGQSLTLIATANQGSEATYESGFVIDKFPISRPNLTFSTLTVSNMSPEDSSIYLCSVEDTNTEAFFGQGTRLTVV.

This clone was seen once. The genes are TRBV6-5 and TRBJ2-3; tentatively, D is TRBD2 (5 bases). With 7 bases removed from V and 2 bases from J, the gap between germline ends came to 16 bases. The CDR3 contains 15 residues. The germline V gene encodes CDR1 MNHEY and CDR2 SVGAGI. CDR3 sequence: CASIDARTFTDTQYF. The DNA of the CDR3 is TGTGCCAGCATCGACGCCAGGACTTTCACAGATACGCAGTATTTT.

The rearrangement joins TRBV5-5 to TRBJ1-1; tentative D call: TRBD1 (6 bases). Germline CDR1 is SGHKS and CDR2 is YYEKEE (reference sequence). Trimming left V 1 base short and J 0 bases short, with 13 bases between. The CDR3 runs 16 residues. CDR3 sequence (DNA): TGTGCCAGCAGCTTGTTGGGGGCGCAGATGAACACTGAAGCTTTCTTT. This encodes CASSLLGAQMNTEAFF.

This clone was recorded only once. V is TRBV6-5 and J is TRBJ2-3; 10 bases align to TRBD2. The J segment lost 6 bases and the V segment lost 7 bases, leaving 7 bases of the junction unmatched. The CDR3 spans 14 residues. The germline V gene has CDR1 MNHEY and CDR2 SVGAGI. This CDR3 is CASKSTSGRDTQYF. The CDR3 region has the DNA TGTGCCAGCAAATCGACTAGCGGGCGTGATACGCAGTATTTT.

V usage is TRBV19 and J usage is TRBJ2-2; D may be TRBD1 (6 bases). The germline V gene encodes CDR1 LNHDA and CDR2 SQIVND (reference sequence). V gave up 5 bases and J gave up 6 bases, with 10 bases separating them. The length of the CDR3 is 13 residues. The CDR3 sequence: CASSLQGSGELFF. DNA of the CDR3: TGTGCCAGTAGTCTACAGGGCTCCGGGGAGCTGTTTTTT.

This chain links TRBV5-1 with TRBJ2-5; 11 bases map to TRBD1. Germline V gene data show CDR1 as SGHRS and CDR2 as YFSETQ. Losses at the gene ends were 4 bases for V and 1 base for J; bases not matched to a gene: 6. The CDR3 has 16 amino acids. The CDR3: CASSITGTGGQETQYF. As DNA, the CDR3 is TGCGCCAGCAGCATCACCGGGACAGGGGGCCAAGAGACCCAGTACTTC.

This clone was observed a handful of times. V gene TRBV7-2 combines with J gene TRBJ2-5, with 8 bases matching TRBD2. CDR1 and CDR2 from the germline V gene are SGHTA and FQGNSA. V shed 4 bases, J shed 2 bases, and the junction held 6 bases outside the gene matches. The CDR3 runs 15 residues. For the CDR3, the DNA is TGTGCCAGCAGCTCAACCGCGGGAGGTCAAGAGACCCAGTACTTC. Encoded protein: CASSSTAGGQETQYF.

This chain uses TRBV5-1 with TRBJ1-4, with 10 positions matching TRBD1. The J segment lost 5 bases and the V segment lost 0 bases, leaving 4 bases of the junction unmatched. Germline V gene lookup returns CDR1 SGHRS and CDR2 YFSETQ. The CDR3 sequence is 16 residues long. As DNA, the CDR3 is TGCGCCAGCAGCTTGGGAGACAGGGGGCAGAATGAAAAACTGTTTTTT. This gives the protein CASSLGDRGQNEKLFF.

On this clone itself: This CDR3 is also generated by other DNA sequences in the sample. The rearrangement joins TRBV7-9 to TRBJ1-5; the D is unclear. The CDR3 runs 15 residues. Germline lookup yields CDR1 SEHNR and CDR2 FQNEAQ (reference sequence). V lost 0 bases to trimming and J lost 2 bases, with 8 bases between them. The CDR3 DNA sequence: TGTGCCAGCAGCTTAGCAGGAGGTGGCAATCAGCCCCAGCATTTT. Translated: CASSLAGGGNQPQHF.

The chain joins TRBV19 to TRBJ1-6; D perhaps matches TRBD1 (6 bases). V was cut by 1 base and J by 7 bases, with 14 bases left in between. Per germline, CDR1 LNHDA and CDR2 SQIVND (reference sequence). The CDR3 spans 16 residues. DNA for the CDR3: TGTGCCAGTAGTATAGGAGGTGGCAGGGGAAATTCACCCCTCCACTTT. Translation gives CASSIGGGRGNSPLHF.

The J gene is TRBJ2-5, the V gene TRBV2; TRBD2 agrees at 10 bases. The germline gives CDR1 SNHLY, CDR2 FYNNEI. The CDR3 is 18 residues long. The J segment lost 5 bases and the V segment lost 5 bases, leaving 17 bases of the junction unmatched. CDR3 DNA: TGTGCCAGCAGTCCCGGGATAGCGGGGGGTATAGTCTTCGAGACCCAGTACTTC. Translated: CASSPGIAGGIVFETQYF.